This TCR beta chain emerged from a study of PD-L1 blockade in urothelial cancer. Indicated time point: peripheral blood 6 weeks after treatment start. This clone was seen a few times. The CDR3 is made up of 12 amino acids. Germline lookup yields CDR1 KGHSH and CDR2 LQKENI. Trimming shortened V by 2 bases and J by 10 bases, and 11 bases separated the two germline ends. Clones were sequenced by immunoSEQ multiplex PCR, and TCRdb holds only the in-frame ones, with some missing. Among approximately 91,000 clones listed, 83% were seen once. The TCR comes from a man in his 70s with urothelial cancer. This rearrangement joins TRBV18 to TRBJ1-2; D possibly corresponds to TRBD1 (6 bases). Sample: PBMCs, taken around atezolizumab (anti-PD-L1) treatment. The CDR3 DNA reads TGTGCCAGCTCACCAGTTACAGGGCCCTACACCTTC. Protein product: CASSPVTGPYTF.